The 2 T cell receptor beta chains reported below all come from one sample, sequenced in a study of blood T cell repertoires in COVID-19. TCRdb keeps only in-frame clones here, not all; method: immunoSEQ multiplex PCR. Of about 110,000 clones listed, about 90% were seen once; the top ten hold around 4.8%. Material for sequencing was peripheral blood. These receptors originate from a human donor in a cohort sampled during active COVID-19.

The chain is built from TRBV6-5 and TRBJ1-1; D is possibly TRBD1 (5 bases). Germline CDR1 MNHEY, CDR2 SVGAGI. The CDR3 is 15 residues long. V lost 0 bases and J lost 1, with 9 bases in between. This chain's CDR3 is CASSYSARENTEAFF. The DNA for the CDR3 is TGTGCCAGCAGTTACTCTGCCAGGGAGAACACTGAAGCTTTCTTT.

The chain joins TRBV29-1 to TRBJ1-2; 9 nucleotides align to TRBD1. Losses at the gene ends were 6 bases for V and 4 bases for J; bases not matched to a gene: 3. The CDR3 length is 12 residues. From germline, CDR1 is SQVTM and CDR2 ANQGSEA. The CDR3 loop is CSVPDRGYGYTF. The CDR3 region has the DNA TGCAGCGTACCGGACAGGGGCTATGGCTACACCTTC. Based on the CDR3 plus reference TRBV29-1 and TRBJ1-2, the full variable domain is SAVISQKPSRDICQRGTSLTIQCQVDSQVTMMFWYRQQPGQSLTLIATANQGSEATYESGFVIDKFPISRPNLTFSTLTVSNMSPEDSSIYLCSVPDRGYGYTFGSGTRLTVV.